The sequence of this TCR beta chain was determined in a study of CDR3 diversity in severe acne (dated by TCRdb to the late 2010s). The library was produced with PCR. Instrument on record: Illumina HiSeq 2000. TCRdb reanalyzed the raw reads on its own, using fastp at Q25 for trimming and MiXCR for clone calling, and kept in-frame beta chains. Identical CDR3 protein sequences are pooled into one entry, listed with their most common genes and DNA. This sample has about 84,000 distinct CDR3 sequences in its table, and about 54% of those were observed once. The ten biggest clones cover more than 13% of the sample. Regarding this clonotype: This receptor's antigen is unknown. Qualities for individual bases were not recorded, and no much larger clone is one base off.

Between the V and J ends, shortened by 11 bases and 1 base respectively, the junction contains 14 bases. The CDR1 and CDR2 encoded by the germline V gene (reference sequence) are LNHDA and SQIVND. Counted from cysteine to phenylalanine, this CDR3 has 13 amino acids. Only the CDR3 DNA stays, 39 bases, in frame from base 1. The sequencing sample was made of blood. This clonotype originated in a male donor in good health, without acne. Recombination connected TRBV19 to TRBJ1-2, with TRBD1 tentatively as D gene (6 bases match). The nucleotides read TGTGCCTCTAGGGGGGATTTTAACTATGGCTACACCTTC. This sequence encodes CASRGDFNYGYTF. The CDR3 plus the reference TRBV19 and TRBJ1-2 genes for the other parts give the full variable domain: DGGITQSPKYLFRKEGQNVTLSCEQNLNHDAMYWYRQDPGQGLRLIYYSQIVNDFQKGDIAEGYSVSREKKESFPLTVTSAQKNPTAFYLCASRGDFNYGYTFGSGTRLTVV.